This TCR beta chain was identified in a study of blood T cell repertoires in COVID-19. Across the whole study: Samples of COVID-19 (acute and convalescent) were obtained from the United States, Italy and Spain. Nucleic acid was either cDNA or gDNA, and it came from T cells, B-cell-depleted T cells, or PBMCs.

The trim removed 1 base at V and 6 bases at J, leaving 1 base unmatched. The CDR3 runs 14 residues. Germline values: CDR1 MNHEY, CDR2 SVGAGI. In the study's own analysis: By means of reference gene primer amplification, nucleated cell counts were estimated. Generated by immunoSEQ multiplex PCR, the TCRdb table keeps only in-frame clones and is missing some. That table is the source of V, J and clone size, and D and trimming were worked out from the DNA. Seen here are 61,000 or so clones, 88% observed once, and the top ten hold around a sixth. This receptor was identified in a woman older than 75 with active COVID-19. The gene calls are TRBV6-5 and TRBJ1-4, with TRBD1 identical over 8 bases. The sample consisted of peripheral blood. The CDR3 sequence: CASSYYRGDEKLFF. The CDR3 DNA sequence: TGTGCCAGCAGTTACTACAGGGGGGATGAAAAACTGTTTTTT.